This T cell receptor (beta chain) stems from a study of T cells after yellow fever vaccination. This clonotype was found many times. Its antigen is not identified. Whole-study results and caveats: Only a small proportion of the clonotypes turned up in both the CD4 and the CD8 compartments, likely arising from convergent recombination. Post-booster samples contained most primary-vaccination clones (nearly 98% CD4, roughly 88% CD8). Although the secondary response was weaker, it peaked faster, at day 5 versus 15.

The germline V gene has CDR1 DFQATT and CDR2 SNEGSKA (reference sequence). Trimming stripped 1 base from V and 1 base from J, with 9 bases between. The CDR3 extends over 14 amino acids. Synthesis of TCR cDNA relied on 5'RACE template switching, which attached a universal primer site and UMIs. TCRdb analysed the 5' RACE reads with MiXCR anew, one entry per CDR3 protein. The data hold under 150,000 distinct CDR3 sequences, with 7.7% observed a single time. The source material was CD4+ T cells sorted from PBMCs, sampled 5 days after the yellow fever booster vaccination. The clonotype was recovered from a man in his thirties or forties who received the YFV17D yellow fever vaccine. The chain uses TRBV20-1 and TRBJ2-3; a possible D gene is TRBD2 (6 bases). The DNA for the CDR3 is TGCAGTGCTAGAGTGCGGGGACGCACAGATACGCAGTATTTT. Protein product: CSARVRGRTDTQYF.